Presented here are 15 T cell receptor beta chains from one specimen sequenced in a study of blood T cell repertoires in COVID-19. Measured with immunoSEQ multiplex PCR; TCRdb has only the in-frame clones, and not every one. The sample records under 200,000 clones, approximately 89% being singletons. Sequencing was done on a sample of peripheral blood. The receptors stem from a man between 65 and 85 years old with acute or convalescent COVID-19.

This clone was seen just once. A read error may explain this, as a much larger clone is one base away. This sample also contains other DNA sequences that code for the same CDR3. The CDR3: CASSFGQNTEAFF. The CDR3 DNA follows: TGTGCCAGCAGCTTTGGACAGAACACTGAAGCTTTCTTT. The genes are TRBV11-2 and TRBJ1-1; D might be TRBD1 (5 bases). Trimming took 3 bases from V and 1 from J, leaving 6 bases between them. Germline-derived CDR1 and CDR2 are SGHAT and FQNNGV. The CDR3 contains 13 residues. Looking up the rest from reference TRBV11-2 and TRBJ1-1 gives the full variable domain: EAGVAQSPRYKIIEKRQSVAFWCNPISGHATLYWYQQILGQGPKLLIQFQNNGVVDDSQLPKDRFSAERLKGVDSTLKIQPAKLEDSAVYLCASSFGQNTEAFFGQGTRLTVV.

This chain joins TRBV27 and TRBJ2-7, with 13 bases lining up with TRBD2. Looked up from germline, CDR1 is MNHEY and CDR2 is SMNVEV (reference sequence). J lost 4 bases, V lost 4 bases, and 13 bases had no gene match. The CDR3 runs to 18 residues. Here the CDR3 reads CASSSAPTSGGASYEQYF. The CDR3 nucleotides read TGTGCCAGCAGTTCCGCCCCCACTAGCGGGGGGGCGTCGTACGAGCAGTACTTC.

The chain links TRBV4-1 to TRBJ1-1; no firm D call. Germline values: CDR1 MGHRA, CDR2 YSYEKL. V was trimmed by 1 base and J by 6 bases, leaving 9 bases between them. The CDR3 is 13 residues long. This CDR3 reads CASSQVAAPEAFF. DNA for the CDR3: TGCGCCAGCAGCCAAGTTGCGGCCCCTGAAGCTTTCTTT.

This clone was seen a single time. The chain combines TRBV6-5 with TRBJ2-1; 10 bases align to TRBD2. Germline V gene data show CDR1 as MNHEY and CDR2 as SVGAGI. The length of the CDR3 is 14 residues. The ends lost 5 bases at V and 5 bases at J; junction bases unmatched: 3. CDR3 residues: CASSSGGGNNEQFF. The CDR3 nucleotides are TGTGCCAGCAGTAGCGGGGGGGGGAACAATGAGCAGTTCTTC.

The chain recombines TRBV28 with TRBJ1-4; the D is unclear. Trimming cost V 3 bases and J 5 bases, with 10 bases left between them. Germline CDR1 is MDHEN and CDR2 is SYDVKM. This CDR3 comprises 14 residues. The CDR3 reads CASSFKRLNEKLFF. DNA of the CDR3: TGTGCCAGCAGTTTCAAGAGGTTAAATGAAAAACTGTTTTTT.

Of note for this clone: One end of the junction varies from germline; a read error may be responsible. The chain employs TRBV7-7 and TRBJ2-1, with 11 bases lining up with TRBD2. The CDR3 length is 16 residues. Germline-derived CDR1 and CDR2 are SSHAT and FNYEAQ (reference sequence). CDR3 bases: TGTGCTAGCAGCAGATCACTAGCGGGAGCGGGAAATGAGCAGTTCTTC. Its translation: CASSRSLAGAGNEQFF.

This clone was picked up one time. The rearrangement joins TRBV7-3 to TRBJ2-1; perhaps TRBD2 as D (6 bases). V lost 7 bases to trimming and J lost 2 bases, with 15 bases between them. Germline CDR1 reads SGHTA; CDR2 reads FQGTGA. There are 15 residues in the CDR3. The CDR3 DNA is TGTGCCAGCACCGCGTCCTCGGGAGCCTACAATGAGCAGTTCTTC. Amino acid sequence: CASTASSGAYNEQFF.

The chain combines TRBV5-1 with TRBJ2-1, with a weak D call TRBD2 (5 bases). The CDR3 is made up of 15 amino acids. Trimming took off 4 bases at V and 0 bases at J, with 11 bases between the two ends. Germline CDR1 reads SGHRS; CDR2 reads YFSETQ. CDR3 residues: CASSGLANSYNEQFF. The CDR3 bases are TGCGCCAGCAGCGGCCTAGCTAACTCCTACAATGAGCAGTTCTTC.

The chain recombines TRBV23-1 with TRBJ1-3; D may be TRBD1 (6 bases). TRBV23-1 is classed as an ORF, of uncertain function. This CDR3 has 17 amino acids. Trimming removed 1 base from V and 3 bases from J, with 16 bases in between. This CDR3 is CASSQFPRDKGGNTIYF. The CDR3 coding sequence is TGCGCCAGCAGTCAATTTCCCCGGGACAAAGGTGGAAACACCATATATTTT.

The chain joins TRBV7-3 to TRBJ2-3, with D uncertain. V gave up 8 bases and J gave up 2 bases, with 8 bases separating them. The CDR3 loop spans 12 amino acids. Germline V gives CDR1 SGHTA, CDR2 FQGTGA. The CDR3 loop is CASSSITDTQYF. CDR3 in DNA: TGTGCCAGCTCTAGTATCACAGATACGCAGTATTTT.

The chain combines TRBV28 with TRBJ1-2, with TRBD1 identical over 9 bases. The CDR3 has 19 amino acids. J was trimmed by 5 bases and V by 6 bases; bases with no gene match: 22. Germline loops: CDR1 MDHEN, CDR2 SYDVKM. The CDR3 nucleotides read TGTGCCAGCAGAACGAGGGACAGGGCGCGAGTCGGGGATCTTTATGGCTACACCTTC. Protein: CASRTRDRARVGDLYGYTF.

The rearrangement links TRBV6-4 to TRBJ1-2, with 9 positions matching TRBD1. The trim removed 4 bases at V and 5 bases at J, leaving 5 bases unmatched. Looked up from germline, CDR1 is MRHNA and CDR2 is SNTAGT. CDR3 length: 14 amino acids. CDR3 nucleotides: TGTGCCAGCAGTGTCCGGGACAGGGCGTATGGCTACACCTTC. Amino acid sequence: CASSVRDRAYGYTF.

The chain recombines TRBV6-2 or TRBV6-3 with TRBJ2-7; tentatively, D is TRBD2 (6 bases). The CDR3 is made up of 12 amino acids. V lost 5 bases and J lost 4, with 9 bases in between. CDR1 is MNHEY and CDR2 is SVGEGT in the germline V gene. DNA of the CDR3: TGTGCCAGCAGTCGTAGCGGATACGAGCAGTACTTC. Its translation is CASSRSGYEQYF.

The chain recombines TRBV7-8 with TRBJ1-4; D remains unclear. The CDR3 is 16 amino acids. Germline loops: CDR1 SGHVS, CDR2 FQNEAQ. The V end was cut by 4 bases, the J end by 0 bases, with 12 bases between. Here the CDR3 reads CASSSQTFPTNEKLFF. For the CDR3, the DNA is TGTGCCAGCAGCTCCCAGACATTTCCAACTAATGAAAAACTGTTTTTT.

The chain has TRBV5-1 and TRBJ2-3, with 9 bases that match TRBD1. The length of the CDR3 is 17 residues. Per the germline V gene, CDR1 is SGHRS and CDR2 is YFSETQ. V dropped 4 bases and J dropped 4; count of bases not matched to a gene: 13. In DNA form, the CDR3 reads TGCGCCAGCAGCCTCGTAACAGGGGGCGGCTCGGCAGATACGCAGTATTTT. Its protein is CASSLVTGGGSADTQYF.